Presented here are 15 T cell receptor beta chains from one specimen sequenced in a study of metastatic and nonmetastatic thyroid tumors. Ahead of thyroid surgery, no patient had received treatment of any kind. With MiXCR, TCRdb called clones anew from the PCR reads. This sample has about 9,400 clones, with roughly a third found just once. The specimen was adjacent normal tissue. The receptors were gathered from a female donor with papillary thyroid cancer or a benign thyroid nodule (not recorded which). Some clones in this sample may be carry-over from other donors' samples.

The chain is built from TRBV28 and TRBJ1-4; the match to TRBD1 covers 9 bases. CDR1 is MDHEN, CDR2 SYDVKM, per germline. J gave up 4 bases and V 6 bases, and 6 bases lay outside the gene matches. This CDR3 region has 15 residues. This CDR3 is CASSLGQGYNEKLFF. In DNA, the CDR3 is TGTGCCAGCAGCCTGGGACAGGGCTATAATGAAAAACTGTTTTTT.

V usage is TRBV14 and J usage is TRBJ1-3; D perhaps matches TRBD1 (5 bases). V lost 1 base and J 2 bases, leaving 9 bases between the germline ends. The V gene's germline CDR1 is SGHDN and CDR2 FVKESK. The CDR3 runs 15 residues. The CDR3 DNA reads TGTGCCAGCAGCCAAGGAAGGGGTCCTGGAAACACCATATATTTT. Its translation: CASSQGRGPGNTIYF.

As regards this clone: At one boundary the junction diverges from the germline segment, which might be a read error. The rearrangement uses TRBV10-2 and TRBJ2-7; the D call may be TRBD1 or TRBD2 (5 bases each). CDR1 and CDR2 (germline): WSHSY, SAAADI. The CDR3 consists of 15 residues. CDR3 coding DNA: TGCACCAGCAGTGCCGGGACCACCTCGATCTACGAGCAGTACTTC. Amino acid sequence: CTSSAGTTSIYEQYF.

CDR3 sequence: CASSEALPTVSYEQYF. The CDR3 DNA reads TGTGCCAGCAGTGAAGCTCTTCCAACTGTCTCCTACGAGCAGTACTTC. The chain carries TRBV2 and TRBJ2-7; D remains ambiguous. V lost 0 bases and J lost 0, with 12 bases in between. The CDR3 totals 16 residues. Germline V gene sequence: CDR1 SNHLY, CDR2 FYNNEI.

This clone was observed many times. This could be a read error, since a much larger clone is one nucleotide away. This chain joins TRBV5-5 and TRBJ2-3; D is possibly TRBD2 (6 bases). The CDR3 is 14 amino acids. In germline, CDR1 is SGHKS, CDR2 YYEKEE (reference sequence). Trimming left V 3 bases short and J 4 bases short, with 12 bases between. Written as DNA, the CDR3 is TGTGCCAGCAGCTCGGAGTGGGGGGCAGATACGCAGTATTTT. This codes for CASSSEWGADTQYF.

There are a few counts of this clone. One end of the junction varies from germline; a read error may be responsible. The V and J genes are TRBV28 and TRBJ1-1, with TRBD1 identical over 8 bases. The germline gives CDR1 MDHEN, CDR2 SYDVKM. The CDR3 consists of 16 residues. CDR3 coding DNA: TGTGCCAGCAACGCATCAGGGGGCAAGGCGGACACTGAAGATTTCTTT. It is translated as CASNASGGKADTEDFF.

The chain employs TRBV7-2 and TRBJ2-1, with 7 bases identical to TRBD2. This CDR3 comprises 13 residues. Germline V CDR1 and CDR2: SGHTA, FQGNSA. V lost 8 bases, J lost 4 bases, and 5 bases stayed unmatched. The CDR3 DNA reads TGTGCCAGCGGACTAGGTGTTTACAATGAGCAGTTCTTC. Its protein is CASGLGVYNEQFF.

CDR3 region: CAWDSVAGGPNEQFF. In DNA, the CDR3 is TGTGCCTGGGACAGTGTCGCGGGAGGGCCCAATGAGCAGTTCTTC. The V gene is TRBV30, the J gene TRBJ2-1; 9 nucleotides agree with TRBD2. V dropped 5 bases and J dropped 6; count of bases not matched to a gene: 11. This CDR3 region has 15 residues. Germline V CDR1 and CDR2: GTSNPN, SVGIG (reference sequence).

This clone was counted only a few times. V gene TRBV29-1 combines with J gene TRBJ1-2; D is perhaps TRBD1 (6 bases). Germline values: CDR1 SQVTM, CDR2 ANQGSEA. This CDR3 contains 13 residues. V was trimmed by 7 bases and J by 8 bases, leaving 20 bases between them. The CDR3 DNA is TGCAGCGCTACAACAGGGCTTCAAGGCGGCTACACCTTC. This gives the protein CSATTGLQGGYTF.

This clone was observed a few times. The rearrangement uses TRBV12-3 or TRBV12-4 and TRBJ2-1; maybe TRBD1 (5 bases). V lost 6 bases to trimming and J lost 10 bases, with 10 bases between them. CDR3 length: 11 residues. The CDR3 reads CASRDQGEQFF. The CDR3 nucleotides are TGTGCCAGCAGGGACCAGGGAGAGCAGTTCTTC.

This clone is categorized as medium-sized. The chain couples TRBV6-4 to TRBJ2-7; D tentatively reads TRBD1 or TRBD2 (5 bases each). This CDR3 spans 13 amino acids. Germline CDR1 and CDR2: MRHNA and SNTAGT. V lost 11 bases to trimming and J lost 0 bases, with 14 bases between them. The CDR3 loop is CAFLLGASYEQYF. CDR3 DNA sequence: TGTGCCTTCTTACTAGGGGCCTCCTACGAGCAGTACTTC.

The genes are TRBV7-6 and TRBJ2-7, with D perhaps TRBD1 (6 bases). Trimming took 3 bases from V and 6 from J, leaving 15 bases between them. This CDR3 spans 14 amino acids. Germline CDR1 SGHVS, CDR2 FNYEAQ. CDR3 DNA: TGTGCCAGCAGCTTCTCACAGGGAACTCTCGAGCAGTACTTC. Translating it yields CASSFSQGTLEQYF.

The rearrangement uses TRBV20-1 and TRBJ1-2; D not resolved. The CDR3 covers 13 residues. Germline CDR1 and CDR2: DFQATT and SNEGSKA (reference sequence). Deletions cut 3 bases from V and 2 bases from J, with 10 bases between. This chain's CDR3 is CSAREEGNYGYTF. The CDR3 DNA sequence: TGCAGTGCTAGGGAGGAAGGAAACTATGGCTACACCTTC.

This clone turned up a few times. The J gene is TRBJ2-5, the V gene TRBV3-1; 10 positions agree with TRBD2. Germline V gene sequence: CDR1 LGHDT, CDR2 YNNKEL (reference sequence). The CDR3 consists of 17 residues. The V segment lost 1 base and the J segment 1 base; nucleotides outside the gene matches: 6. This CDR3 reads CASSQVAGGPFQETQYF. The CDR3 coding sequence is TGTGCCAGCAGCCAAGTAGCGGGGGGCCCCTTCCAAGAGACCCAGTACTTC.

The chain employs TRBV5-1 and TRBJ2-7; 8 bases map to TRBD1. Germline V gives CDR1 SGHRS, CDR2 YFSETQ. The V segment lost 3 bases and the J segment 5 bases; nucleotides outside the gene matches: 10. The CDR3 consists of 15 residues. The CDR3 is CASSSAGTGEDEQYF. CDR3 coding DNA: TGCGCCAGCAGCTCAGCCGGGACAGGTGAAGACGAGCAGTACTTC.